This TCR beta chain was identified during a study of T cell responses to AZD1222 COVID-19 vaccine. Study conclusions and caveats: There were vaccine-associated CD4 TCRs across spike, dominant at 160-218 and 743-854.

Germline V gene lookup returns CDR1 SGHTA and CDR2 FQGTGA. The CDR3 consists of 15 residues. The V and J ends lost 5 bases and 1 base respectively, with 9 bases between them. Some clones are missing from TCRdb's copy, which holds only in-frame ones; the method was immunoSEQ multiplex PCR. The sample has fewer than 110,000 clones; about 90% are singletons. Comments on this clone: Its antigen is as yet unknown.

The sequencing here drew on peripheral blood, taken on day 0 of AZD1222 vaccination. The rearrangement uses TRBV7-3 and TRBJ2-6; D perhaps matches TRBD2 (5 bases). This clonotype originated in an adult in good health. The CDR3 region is CASSKLGSGANVLTF. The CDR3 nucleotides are TGTGCCAGCAGCAAACTAGGTTCTGGGGCCAACGTCCTGACTTTC. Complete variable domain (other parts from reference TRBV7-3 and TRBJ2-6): GAGVSQTPSNKVTEKGKYVELRCDPISGHTALYWYRQSLGQGPEFLIYFQGTGAADDSGLPNDRFFAVRPEGSVSTLKIQRTERGDSAVYLCASSKLGSGANVLTFGAGSRLTVL.